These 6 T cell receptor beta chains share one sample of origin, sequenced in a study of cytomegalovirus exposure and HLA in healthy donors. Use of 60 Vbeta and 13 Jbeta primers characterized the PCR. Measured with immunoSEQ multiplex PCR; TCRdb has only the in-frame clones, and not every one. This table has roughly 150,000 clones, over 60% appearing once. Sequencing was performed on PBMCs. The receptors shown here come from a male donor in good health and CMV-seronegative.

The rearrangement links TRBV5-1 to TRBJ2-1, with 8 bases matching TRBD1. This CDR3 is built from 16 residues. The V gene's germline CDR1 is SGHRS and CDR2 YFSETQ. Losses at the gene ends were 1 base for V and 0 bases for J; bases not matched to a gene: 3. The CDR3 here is CASSLMGQDSYNEQFF. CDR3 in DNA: TGCGCCAGCAGCTTGATGGGACAGGACTCCTACAATGAGCAGTTCTTC. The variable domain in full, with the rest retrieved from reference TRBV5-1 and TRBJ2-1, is KAGVTQTPRYLIKTRGQQVTLSCSPISGHRSVSWYQQTPGQGLQFLFEYFSETQRNKGNFPGRFSGRQFSNSRSEMNVSTLELGDSALYLCASSLMGQDSYNEQFFGPGTRLTVL.

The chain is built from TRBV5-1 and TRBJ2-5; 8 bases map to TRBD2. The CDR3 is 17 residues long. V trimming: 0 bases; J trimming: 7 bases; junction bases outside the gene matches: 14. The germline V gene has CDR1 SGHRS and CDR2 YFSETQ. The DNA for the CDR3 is TGCGCCAGCAGCTTGGCAGGGTGGACTAGCAGACCGGGGACCCAGTACTTC. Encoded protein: CASSLAGWTSRPGTQYF.

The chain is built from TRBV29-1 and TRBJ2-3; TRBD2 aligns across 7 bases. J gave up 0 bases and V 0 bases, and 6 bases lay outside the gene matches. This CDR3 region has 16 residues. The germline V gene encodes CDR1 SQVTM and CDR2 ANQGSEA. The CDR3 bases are TGCAGCGTTGAAGATCCGACTAGCAAGAGCACAGATACGCAGTATTTT. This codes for CSVEDPTSKSTDTQYF.

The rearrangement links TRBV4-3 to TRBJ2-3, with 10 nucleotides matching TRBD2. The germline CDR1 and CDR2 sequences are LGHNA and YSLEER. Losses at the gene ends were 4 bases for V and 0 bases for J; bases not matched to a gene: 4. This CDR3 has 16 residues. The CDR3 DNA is TGCGCCAGCAGCCCACATAGCGGGAGGAGCACAGATACGCAGTATTTT. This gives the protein CASSPHSGRSTDTQYF.

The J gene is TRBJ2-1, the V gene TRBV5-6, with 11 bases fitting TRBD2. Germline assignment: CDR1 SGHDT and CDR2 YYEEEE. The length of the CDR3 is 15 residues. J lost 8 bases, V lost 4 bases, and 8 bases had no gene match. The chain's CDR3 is CASSLTSGSWHEQFF. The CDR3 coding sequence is TGTGCCAGCAGCCTTACTAGCGGGAGTTGGCATGAGCAGTTCTTC.

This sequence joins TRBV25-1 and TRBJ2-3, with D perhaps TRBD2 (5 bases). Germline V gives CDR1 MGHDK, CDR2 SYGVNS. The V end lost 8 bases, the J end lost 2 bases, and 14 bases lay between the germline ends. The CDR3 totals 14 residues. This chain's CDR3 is CASERVPLTDTQYF. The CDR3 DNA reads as TGTGCCAGCGAGAGGGTTCCCCTCACAGATACGCAGTATTTT.